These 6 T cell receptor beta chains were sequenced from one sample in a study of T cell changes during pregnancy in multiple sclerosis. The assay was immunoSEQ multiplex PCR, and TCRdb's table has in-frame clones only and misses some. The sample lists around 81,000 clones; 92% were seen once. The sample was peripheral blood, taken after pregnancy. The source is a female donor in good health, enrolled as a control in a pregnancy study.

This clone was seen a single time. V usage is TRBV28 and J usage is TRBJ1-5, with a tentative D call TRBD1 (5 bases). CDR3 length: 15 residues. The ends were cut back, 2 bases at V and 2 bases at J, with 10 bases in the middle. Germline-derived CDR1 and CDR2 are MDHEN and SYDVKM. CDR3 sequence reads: CASSLGGMGNQPQHF. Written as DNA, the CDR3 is TGTGCCAGCAGTTTAGGGGGGATGGGCAATCAGCCCCAGCATTTT. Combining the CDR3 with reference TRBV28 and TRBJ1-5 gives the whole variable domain DVKVTQSSRYLVKRTGEKVFLECVQDMDHENMFWYRQDPGLGLRLIYFSYDVKMKEKGDIPEGYSVSREKKERFSLILESASTNQTSMYLCASSLGGMGNQPQHFGDGTRLSIL.

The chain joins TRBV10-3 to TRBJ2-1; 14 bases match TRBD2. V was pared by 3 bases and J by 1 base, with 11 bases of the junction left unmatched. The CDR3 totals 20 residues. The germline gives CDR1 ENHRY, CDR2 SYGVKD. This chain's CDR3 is CAISDRTGTSGSISYNEQFF. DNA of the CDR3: TGTGCCATCAGTGACCGTACCGGGACTAGCGGGAGTATTTCCTACAATGAGCAGTTCTTC.

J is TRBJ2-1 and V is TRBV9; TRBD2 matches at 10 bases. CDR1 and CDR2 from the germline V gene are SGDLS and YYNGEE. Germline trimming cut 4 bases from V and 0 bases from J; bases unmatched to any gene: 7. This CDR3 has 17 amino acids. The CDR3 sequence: CASSPPAGGPSYNEQFF. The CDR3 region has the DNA TGTGCCAGCAGCCCTCCAGCGGGAGGGCCCTCCTACAATGAGCAGTTCTTC.

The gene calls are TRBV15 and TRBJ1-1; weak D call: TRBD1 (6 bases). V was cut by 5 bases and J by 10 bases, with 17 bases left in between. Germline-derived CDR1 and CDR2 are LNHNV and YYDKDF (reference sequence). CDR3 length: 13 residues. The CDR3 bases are TGTGCCACCAGCCGGGGGGACGCCAGGGGAGCTTTCTTT. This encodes CATSRGDARGAFF.

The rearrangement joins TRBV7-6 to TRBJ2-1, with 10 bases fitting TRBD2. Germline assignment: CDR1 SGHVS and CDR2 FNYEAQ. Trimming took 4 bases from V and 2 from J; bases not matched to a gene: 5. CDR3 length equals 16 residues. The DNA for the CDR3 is TGTGCCAGCAGCTACCGACTAGCGGGTACCTACAATGAGCAGTTCTTC. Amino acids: CASSYRLAGTYNEQFF.

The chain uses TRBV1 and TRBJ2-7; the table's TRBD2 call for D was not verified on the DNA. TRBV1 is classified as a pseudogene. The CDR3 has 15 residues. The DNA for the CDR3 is TGCACCAGCAGCCAAGATAGTGGGAGGGTTTACGAGCAGTACTTC. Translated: CTSSQDSGRVYEQYF.